These 20 T cell receptor beta chains were all obtained from the same sample, sequenced in a study of cytomegalovirus exposure and HLA in healthy donors. Use of 60 Vbeta and 13 Jbeta primers characterized the PCR. The table came from immunoSEQ multiplex PCR; TCRdb's copy has only in-frame clones and leaves some out. Of over 150,000 clones listed, roughly 80% are singletons. Material: PBMCs. These receptors came from a woman aged 45-65 years in good health and CMV-seronegative.

This clone was counted once. The chain joins TRBV27 to TRBJ2-1; 8 bases are a match to TRBD2. The V segment lost 6 bases and the J segment 7 bases; nucleotides outside the gene matches: 8. The CDR3 totals 14 residues. Germline CDR1 reads MNHEY; CDR2 reads SMNVEV (reference sequence). In DNA, the CDR3 is TGTGCCAGCAGCCCGGGGGGGTCTTGGAATGAGCAGTTCTTC. Translating it yields CASSPGGSWNEQFF.

This clone was counted between two and nine times. The rearrangement links TRBV6-5 to TRBJ2-1; D might be TRBD1 (5 bases). The V end lost 0 bases, the J end lost 2 bases, and 8 bases lay between the germline ends. Per the germline V gene, CDR1 is MNHEY and CDR2 is SVGAGI. The CDR3 is made up of 15 amino acids. For the CDR3, the DNA is TGTGCCAGCAGTTACTCGACAGAGCCCTACAATGAGCAGTTCTTC. This encodes CASSYSTEPYNEQFF.

The chain carries TRBV10-1 and TRBJ2-3, with 15 nucleotides matching TRBD2. Germline lookup yields CDR1 WNHNN and CDR2 SYGVQD (reference sequence). The CDR3 is 15 amino acids. V lost 6 bases to trimming and J lost 6 bases; unmatched junction nucleotides: 4. CDR3 coding DNA: TGCGCCAGCAGCTACGGGACTAGCGGGAGGGATACGCAGTATTTT. Protein sequence: CASSYGTSGRDTQYF.

This sequence joins TRBV5-6 and TRBJ2-3; no definite D call. Germline values: CDR1 SGHDT, CDR2 YYEEEE. V lost 5 bases, J lost 5 bases, and 9 bases lay in between. The CDR3 sequence is 12 residues long. For the CDR3, the DNA is TGTGCCAGCAGTCCCCGAGGAGATACGCAGTATTTT. It specifies CASSPRGDTQYF.

The V call is TRBV9, the J call TRBJ1-1, with 7 nucleotides matching TRBD1. CDR3 length: 13 amino acids. The V and J ends lost 4 bases and 11 bases, in that order; junction bases with no gene match: 11. Germline V gene data show CDR1 as SGDLS and CDR2 as YYNGEE. CDR3 sequence: CASSTRDSPSAFF. CDR3 DNA: TGTGCCAGCAGCACCCGGGACAGCCCTTCGGCTTTCTTT.

The chain uses TRBV7-6 and TRBJ2-2; 12 bases are shared with TRBD1. J gave up 6 bases and V 4 bases, and 3 bases lay outside the gene matches. This CDR3 is built from 15 residues. Germline lookup yields CDR1 SGHVS and CDR2 FNYEAQ. The CDR3 is CASSSGQGAPGELFF. The CDR3 DNA reads as TGTGCCAGCAGCTCGGGACAGGGGGCCCCCGGGGAGCTGTTTTTT.

The V call is TRBV9, the J call TRBJ1-1; no firm D call. There are 14 residues in the CDR3. Trimming pared 2 bases from V and 0 bases from J, leaving 8 bases between. Germline-derived CDR1 and CDR2 are SGDLS and YYNGEE. DNA of the CDR3: TGTGCCAGCAGCGTTACAGCCTTGAACACTGAAGCTTTCTTT. Its protein is CASSVTALNTEAFF.

The rearrangement links TRBV13 to TRBJ2-2; TRBD2 aligns across 9 bases. Germline V lookup: CDR1 PRHDT, CDR2 FYEKMQ (reference sequence). The CDR3 spans 17 residues. V was clipped by 3 bases and J by 5 bases; unmatched bases: 10. In DNA, the CDR3 is TGTGCCAGCAGCTTGGAGCGGGGGGCCGATAAAACCGGGGAGCTGTTTTTT. Protein product: CASSLERGADKTGELFF.

This chain links TRBV6-6 with TRBJ1-1; weak D call: TRBD1 (6 bases). The V gene lost 0 bases and the J gene lost 4 bases, with 9 bases spanning the gap. The CDR3 sequence is 14 residues long. CDR1 and CDR2 from the germline V gene are MNHNY and SVGAGI (reference sequence). In DNA form, the CDR3 reads TGTGCCAGCAGTTACTCGGCAGGGGTCACTGAAGCTTTCTTT. Encoded protein: CASSYSAGVTEAFF.

The genes are TRBV4-1 and TRBJ2-2; no definite D call. The V gene lost 3 bases and the J gene lost 4 bases, with 9 bases spanning the gap. The CDR3 covers 14 residues. In germline, CDR1 is MGHRA, CDR2 YSYEKL. The CDR3 DNA is TGCGCCAGCAGCCATACAGCAGGCACCGGGGAGCTGTTTTTT. Residues: CASSHTAGTGELFF.

This clone was recorded a few times. The CDR3 loop reads CASSISSNQPQHF. CDR3 DNA: TGTGCCAGTAGTATCAGTAGCAATCAGCCCCAGCATTTT. The chain carries TRBV19 and TRBJ1-5; D gene unclear. Germline V gives CDR1 LNHDA, CDR2 SQIVND (reference sequence). The CDR3 contains 13 residues. V shed 3 bases and J shed 0 bases, with 3 bases lying between them. The full variable domain, with the rest looked up from reference TRBV19 and TRBJ1-5, is DGGITQSPKYLFRKEGQNVTLSCEQNLNHDAMYWYRQDPGQGLRLIYYSQIVNDFQKGDIAEGYSVSREKKESFPLTVTSAQKNPTAFYLCASSISSNQPQHFGDGTRLSIL.

The V call is TRBV4-3, the J call TRBJ2-5; possibly TRBD1 for D (6 bases). Trimming cost V 0 bases and J 5 bases, with 13 bases left between them. CDR3 length: 15 residues. Germline values: CDR1 LGHNA, CDR2 YSLEER. CDR3 in amino acids: CASSQDEGVAETQYF. As DNA, the CDR3 is TGCGCCAGCAGCCAAGATGAGGGGGTGGCGGAGACCCAGTACTTC.

V is TRBV6-6 and J is TRBJ2-1; 10 bases map to TRBD1. The CDR3 has 14 amino acids. V lost 5 bases, J lost 10 bases, and 8 bases stayed unmatched. Germline assignment: CDR1 MNHNY and CDR2 SVGAGI (reference sequence). CDR3 sequence (DNA): TGTGCCAGCAGTACCGGGACAGGGGCGAAGGAGCAGTTCTTC. Translation: CASSTGTGAKEQFF.

The rearrangement links TRBV4-2 to TRBJ2-4; TRBD1 matches at 10 bases. The germline V gene has CDR1 LGHNA and CDR2 YNFKEQ. CDR3 length equals 17 residues. The trim removed 1 base at V and 8 bases at J, leaving 11 bases unmatched. The CDR3 loop is CASSQAAPTGGADIQYF. As DNA, the CDR3 is TGTGCCAGCAGCCAAGCAGCCCCGACAGGGGGCGCGGACATTCAGTACTTC.

The gene calls are TRBV7-2 and TRBJ2-3; 13 bases line up with TRBD2. V shed 3 bases and J 6 bases; nucleotides not matched to a gene: 6. The CDR3 is 16 amino acids. The germline gives CDR1 SGHTA, CDR2 FQGNSA. The CDR3 is CASSLRLAGGADTQYF. The CDR3 DNA reads TGTGCCAGCAGCTTGAGACTAGCGGGGGGAGCGGATACGCAGTATTTT.

The chain is built from TRBV7-3 and TRBJ2-6; D gene ambiguous. This CDR3 has 15 amino acids. V was clipped by 1 base and J by 2 bases, with 6 bases between them. Germline CDR1 and CDR2: SGHTA and FQGTGA. This chain's CDR3 is CASSLNGPGANVLTF. CDR3 sequence (DNA): TGTGCCAGCAGCTTAAATGGGCCTGGGGCCAACGTCCTGACTTTC.

The chain has TRBV19 and TRBJ1-4, with D perhaps TRBD1 (5 bases). This CDR3 is built from 16 residues. With 1 base removed from V and 5 bases from J, the gap between germline ends came to 14 bases. Germline V gene sequence: CDR1 LNHDA, CDR2 SQIVND (reference sequence). For the CDR3, the DNA is TGTGCCAGTAGTATAGGACAGAATCGCCGCAATGAAAAACTGTTTTTT. Translated, it gives CASSIGQNRRNEKLFF.

The V and J genes are TRBV12-5 and TRBJ2-1; TRBD1 matches at 9 bases. This CDR3 is 13 amino acids long. Germline loops: CDR1 LGHNT, CDR2 FRNRAP. With V trimmed by 5 bases and J by 9 bases, 5 bases remained unmatched. The CDR3 sequence is CASGGRDRAEQFF. For the CDR3, the DNA is TGTGCTAGTGGTGGCCGGGACAGGGCTGAGCAGTTCTTC. The full variable domain, its missing parts supplied by reference TRBV12-5 and TRBJ2-1, is DARVTQTPRHKVTEMGQEVTMRCQPILGHNTVFWYRQTMMQGLELLAYFRNRAPLDDSGMPKDRFSAEMPDATLATLKIQPSEPRDSAVYFCASGGRDRAEQFFGPGTRLTVL.

The chain uses TRBV6-5 and TRBJ2-4, with D tentatively TRBD1 (5 bases). Trimming took 7 bases from V and 1 from J, leaving 11 bases between them. This CDR3 is 14 amino acids long. Germline-derived CDR1 and CDR2 are MNHEY and SVGAGI. The DNA of the CDR3 is TGTGCCAGCAATAAATCAGGGGCCAAAAACATTCAGTACTTC. It translates to CASNKSGAKNIQYF.

This clone occurred a few times. The V call is TRBV6-6, the J call TRBJ2-3; D not certain. Trimming took 2 bases from V and 3 from J, leaving 12 bases between them. The CDR3 is 15 amino acids. Germline V gene data show CDR1 as MNHNY and CDR2 as SVGAGI (reference sequence). The CDR3 nucleotides are TGTGCCAGCAGTTACGCCGTCGTCGGTACAGATACGCAGTATTTT. This translates into CASSYAVVGTDTQYF.